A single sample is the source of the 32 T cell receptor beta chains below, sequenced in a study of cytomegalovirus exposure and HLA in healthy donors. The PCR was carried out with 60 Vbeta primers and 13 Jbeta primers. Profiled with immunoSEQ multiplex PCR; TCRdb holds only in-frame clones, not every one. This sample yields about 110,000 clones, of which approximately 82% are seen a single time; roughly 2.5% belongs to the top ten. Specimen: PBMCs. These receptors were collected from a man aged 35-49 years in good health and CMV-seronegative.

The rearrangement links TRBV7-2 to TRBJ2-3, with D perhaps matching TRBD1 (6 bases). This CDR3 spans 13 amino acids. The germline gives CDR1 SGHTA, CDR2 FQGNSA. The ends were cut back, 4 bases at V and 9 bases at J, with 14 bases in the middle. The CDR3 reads CASSSGVAGTQYF. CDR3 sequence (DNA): TGTGCCAGCAGCTCAGGGGTCGCAGGCACGCAGTATTTT. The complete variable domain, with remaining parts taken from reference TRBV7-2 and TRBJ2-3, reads GAGVSQSPSNKVTEKGKDVELRCDPISGHTALYWYRQSLGQGLEFLIYFQGNSAPDKSGLPSDRFSAERTGGSVSTLTIQRTQQEDSAVYLCASSSGVAGTQYFGPGTRLTVL.

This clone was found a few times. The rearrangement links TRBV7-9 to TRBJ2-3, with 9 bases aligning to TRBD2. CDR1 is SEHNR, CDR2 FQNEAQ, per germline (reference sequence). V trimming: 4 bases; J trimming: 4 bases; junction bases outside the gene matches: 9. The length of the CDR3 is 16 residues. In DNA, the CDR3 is TGTGCCAGCAGCTGGGGTTCGAGCGGGGGGCCAGATACGCAGTATTTT. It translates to CASSWGSSGGPDTQYF. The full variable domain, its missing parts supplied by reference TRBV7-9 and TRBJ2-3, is DTGVSQNPRHKITKRGQNVTFRCDPISEHNRLYWYRQTLGQGPEFLTYFQNEAQLEKSRLLSDRFSAERPKGSFSTLEIQRTEQGDSAMYLCASSWGSSGGPDTQYFGPGTRLTVL.

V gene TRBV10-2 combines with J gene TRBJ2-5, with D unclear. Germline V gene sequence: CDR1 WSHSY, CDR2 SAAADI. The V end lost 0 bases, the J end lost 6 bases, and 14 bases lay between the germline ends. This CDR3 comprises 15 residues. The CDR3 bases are TGCGCCAGCAGTGAGTCGACTCGGCTACTCAAGACCCAGTACTTC. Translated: CASSESTRLLKTQYF.

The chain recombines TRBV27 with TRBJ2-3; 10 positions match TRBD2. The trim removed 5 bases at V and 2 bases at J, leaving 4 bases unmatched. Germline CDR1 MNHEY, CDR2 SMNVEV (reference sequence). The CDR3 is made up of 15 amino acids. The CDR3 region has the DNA TGTGCCAGCAGTCTGGGACTAGCGTTCACAGATACGCAGTATTTT. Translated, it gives CASSLGLAFTDTQYF.

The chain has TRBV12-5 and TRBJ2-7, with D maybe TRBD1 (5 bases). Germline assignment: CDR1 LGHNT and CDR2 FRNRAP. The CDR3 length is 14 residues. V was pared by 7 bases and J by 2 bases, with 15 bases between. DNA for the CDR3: TGTGCTAGTGCCTTCATCGACAGTCCCTACGAGCAGTACTTC. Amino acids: CASAFIDSPYEQYF.

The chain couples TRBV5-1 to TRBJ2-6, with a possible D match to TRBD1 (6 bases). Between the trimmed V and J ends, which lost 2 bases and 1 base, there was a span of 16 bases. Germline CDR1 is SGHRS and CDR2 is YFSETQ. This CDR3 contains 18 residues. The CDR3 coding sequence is TGCGCCAGCAGCTTCCAGGGGTCCTGGCCATCTGGGGCCAACGTCCTGACTTTC. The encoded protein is CASSFQGSWPSGANVLTF.

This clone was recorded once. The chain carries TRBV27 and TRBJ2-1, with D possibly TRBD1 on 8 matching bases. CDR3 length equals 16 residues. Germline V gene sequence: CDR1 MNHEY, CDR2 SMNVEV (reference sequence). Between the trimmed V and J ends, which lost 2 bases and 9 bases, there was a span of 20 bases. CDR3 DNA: TGTGCCAGCAGTTTAATAACCGGACAGGGAGGGGGTGAGCAGTTCTTC. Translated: CASSLITGQGGGEQFF.

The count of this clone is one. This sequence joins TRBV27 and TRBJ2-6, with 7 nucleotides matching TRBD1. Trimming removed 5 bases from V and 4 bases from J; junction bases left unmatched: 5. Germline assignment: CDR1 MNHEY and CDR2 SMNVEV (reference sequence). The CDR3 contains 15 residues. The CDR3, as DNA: TGTGCCAGCAGTCAACAGGGGACCGGGGCCAACGTCCTGACTTTC. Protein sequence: CASSQQGTGANVLTF.

The CDR3 region has the DNA TGTGCCAGCAGTTACCAAGACCGGACAGGGGGCGAGCAGTACTTC. The encoded protein is CASSYQDRTGGEQYF. The chain joins TRBV6-6 to TRBJ2-5, with 10 bases identical to TRBD1. The J call is in doubt because the DNA end fits TRBJ2-7 better. The CDR3 is 15 residues long. Germline CDR1 reads MNHNY; CDR2 reads SVGAGI (reference sequence).

The CDR3 region is CASSRDRGRGYTF. CDR3 DNA sequence: TGTGCCAGCAGCCGGGACAGGGGGCGAGGCTACACCTTC. The genes are TRBV5-4 and TRBJ1-2; TRBD1 matches at 12 bases. Trimming at V came to 4 bases and at J to 8 bases, leaving 3 bases not matched to a gene. Germline CDR1 reads SGHNT; CDR2 reads YYREEE (reference sequence). The length of the CDR3 is 13 residues.

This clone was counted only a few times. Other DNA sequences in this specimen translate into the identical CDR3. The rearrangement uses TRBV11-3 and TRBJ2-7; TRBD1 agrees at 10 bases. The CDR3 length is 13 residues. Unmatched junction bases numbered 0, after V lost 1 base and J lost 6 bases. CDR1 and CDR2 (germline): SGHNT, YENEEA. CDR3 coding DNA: TGTGCCAGCAGCTTAGGGACAGGGGGCGAGCAGTACTTC. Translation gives CASSLGTGGEQYF.

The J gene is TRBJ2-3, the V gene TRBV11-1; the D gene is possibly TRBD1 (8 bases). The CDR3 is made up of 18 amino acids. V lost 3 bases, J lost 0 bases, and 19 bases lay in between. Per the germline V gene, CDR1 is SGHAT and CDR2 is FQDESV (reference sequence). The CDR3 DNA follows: TGTGCCAGCAGCTTGACAGGGGAGGGCGGGTTTAGCACAGATACGCAGTATTTT. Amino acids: CASSLTGEGGFSTDTQYF.

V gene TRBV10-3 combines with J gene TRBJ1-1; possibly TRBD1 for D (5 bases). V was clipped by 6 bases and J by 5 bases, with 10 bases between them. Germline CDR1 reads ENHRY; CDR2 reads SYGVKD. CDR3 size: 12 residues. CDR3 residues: CAIRTGGTEAFF. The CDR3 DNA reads TGTGCCATCAGAACCGGGGGTACTGAAGCTTTCTTT.

The CDR3 DNA follows: TGTGCCAGCAGCACGACTACCTACAATGAGCAGTTCTTC. Its protein is CASSTTTYNEQFF. V gene TRBV5-6 combines with J gene TRBJ2-1; D perhaps matches TRBD2 (5 bases). The CDR3 has 13 amino acids. Germline V gene lookup returns CDR1 SGHDT and CDR2 YYEEEE. V was cut by 4 bases and J by 2 bases, with 7 bases left in between.

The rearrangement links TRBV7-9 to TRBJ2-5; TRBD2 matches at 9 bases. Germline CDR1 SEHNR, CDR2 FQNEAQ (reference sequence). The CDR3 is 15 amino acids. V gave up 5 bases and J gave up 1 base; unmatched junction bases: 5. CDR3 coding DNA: TGTGCCAGCAGCCTTTCGGGACTAGCCCAAGAGACCCAGTACTTC. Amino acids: CASSLSGLAQETQYF.

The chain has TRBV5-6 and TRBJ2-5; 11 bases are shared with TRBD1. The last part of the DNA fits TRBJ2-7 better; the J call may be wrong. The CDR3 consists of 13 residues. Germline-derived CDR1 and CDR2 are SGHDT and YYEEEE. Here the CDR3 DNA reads TGTGCCAGCAGCAGGGACAGGGGGTACGAGCAGTACTTC. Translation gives CASSRDRGYEQYF.

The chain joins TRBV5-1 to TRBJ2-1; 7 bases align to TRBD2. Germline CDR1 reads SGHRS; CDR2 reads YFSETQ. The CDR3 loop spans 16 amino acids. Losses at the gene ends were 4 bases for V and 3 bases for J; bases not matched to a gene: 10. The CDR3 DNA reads TGCGCCAGCAGCCGGACAACTAGCGCCAGCTACAATGAGCAGTTCTTC. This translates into CASSRTTSASYNEQFF.

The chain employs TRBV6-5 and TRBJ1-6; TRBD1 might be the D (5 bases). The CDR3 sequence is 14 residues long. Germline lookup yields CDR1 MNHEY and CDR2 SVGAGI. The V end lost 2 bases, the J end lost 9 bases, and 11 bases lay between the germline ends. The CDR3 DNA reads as TGTGCCAGCAGTTACGATGGCGGGGGTTCACCCCTCCACTTT. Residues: CASSYDGGGSPLHF.

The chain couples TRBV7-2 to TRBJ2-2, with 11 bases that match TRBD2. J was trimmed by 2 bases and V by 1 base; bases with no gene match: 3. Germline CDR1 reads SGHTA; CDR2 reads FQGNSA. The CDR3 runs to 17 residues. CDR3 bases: TGTGCCAGCAGCTTAGATAGCGGGGGGGCCAACACCGGGGAGCTGTTTTTT. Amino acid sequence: CASSLDSGGANTGELFF. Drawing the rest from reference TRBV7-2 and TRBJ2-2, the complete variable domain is GAGVSQSPSNKVTEKGKDVELRCDPISGHTALYWYRQSLGQGLEFLIYFQGNSAPDKSGLPSDRFSAERTGGSVSTLTIQRTQQEDSAVYLCASSLDSGGANTGELFFGEGSRLTVL.

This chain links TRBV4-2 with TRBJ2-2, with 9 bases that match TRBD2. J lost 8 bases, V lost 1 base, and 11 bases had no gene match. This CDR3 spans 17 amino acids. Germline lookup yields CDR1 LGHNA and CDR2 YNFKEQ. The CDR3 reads CASSQGSSGALVGELFF. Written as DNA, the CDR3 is TGTGCCAGCAGCCAAGGTTCTAGCGGGGCCCTAGTGGGGGAGCTGTTTTTT.

The CDR3 sequence: CASRLQVGGVSTDTQYF. The CDR3 region has the DNA TGTGCCAGCAGGCTCCAAGTTGGCGGGGTAAGCACAGATACGCAGTATTTT. V is TRBV4-2 and J is TRBJ2-3; tentative D call: TRBD2 (6 bases). The germline V and J ends were trimmed by 6 bases and 0 bases, with 19 bases remaining between them. From germline, CDR1 is LGHNA and CDR2 YNFKEQ. The CDR3 is 17 residues long.

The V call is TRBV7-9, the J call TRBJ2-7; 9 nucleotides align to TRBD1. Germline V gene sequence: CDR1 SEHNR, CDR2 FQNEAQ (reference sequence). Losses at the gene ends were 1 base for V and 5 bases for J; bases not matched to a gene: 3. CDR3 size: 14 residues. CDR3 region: CASSLGQGGNEQYF. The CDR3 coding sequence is TGTGCCAGCAGCTTAGGACAGGGGGGGAACGAGCAGTACTTC.

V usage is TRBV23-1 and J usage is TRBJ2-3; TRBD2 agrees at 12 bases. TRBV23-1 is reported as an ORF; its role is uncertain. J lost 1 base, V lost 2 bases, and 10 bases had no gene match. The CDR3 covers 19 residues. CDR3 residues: CASSQRKLAGGPGTDTQYF. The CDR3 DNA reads TGCGCCAGCAGTCAACGGAAGCTAGCGGGGGGGCCGGGCACAGATACGCAGTATTTT.

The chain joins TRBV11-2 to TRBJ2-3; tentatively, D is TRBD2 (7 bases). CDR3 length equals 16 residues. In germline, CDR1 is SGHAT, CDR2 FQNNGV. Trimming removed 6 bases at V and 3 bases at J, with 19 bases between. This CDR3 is CASRFKIGGVTDTQYF. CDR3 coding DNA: TGTGCCAGCAGGTTTAAGATAGGGGGGGTAACAGATACGCAGTATTTT.

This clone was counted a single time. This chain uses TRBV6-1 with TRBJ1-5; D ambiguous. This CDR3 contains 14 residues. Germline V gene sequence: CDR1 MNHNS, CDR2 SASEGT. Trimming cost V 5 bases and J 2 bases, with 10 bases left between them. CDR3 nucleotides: TGTGCCAGCAGTCTGGTGCGGGGCAATCAGCCCCAGCATTTT. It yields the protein CASSLVRGNQPQHF.

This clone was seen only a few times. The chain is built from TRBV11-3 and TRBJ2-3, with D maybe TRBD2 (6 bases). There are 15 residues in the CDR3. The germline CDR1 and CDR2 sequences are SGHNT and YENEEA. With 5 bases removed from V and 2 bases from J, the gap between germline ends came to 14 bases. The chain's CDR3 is CASSPGTSNTDTQYF. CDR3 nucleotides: TGTGCCAGCAGCCCCGGGACTTCAAACACAGATACGCAGTATTTT.

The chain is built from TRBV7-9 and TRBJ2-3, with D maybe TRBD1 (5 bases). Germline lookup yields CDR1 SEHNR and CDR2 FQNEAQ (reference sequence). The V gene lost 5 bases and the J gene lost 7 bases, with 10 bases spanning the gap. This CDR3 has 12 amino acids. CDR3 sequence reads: CASSLDIHTQYF. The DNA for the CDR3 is TGTGCCAGCAGCCTGGACATCCATACGCAGTATTTT.

The CDR3 sequence: CSVEGGAYEQYF. CDR3 coding DNA: TGCAGCGTTGAAGGGGGGGCCTACGAGCAGTACTTC. The chain combines TRBV29-1 with TRBJ2-7; a weak D match, TRBD2 (6 bases). Deletions cut 1 base from V and 2 bases from J, with 6 bases between. Per the germline V gene, CDR1 is SQVTM and CDR2 is ANQGSEA. The CDR3 extends over 12 amino acids.

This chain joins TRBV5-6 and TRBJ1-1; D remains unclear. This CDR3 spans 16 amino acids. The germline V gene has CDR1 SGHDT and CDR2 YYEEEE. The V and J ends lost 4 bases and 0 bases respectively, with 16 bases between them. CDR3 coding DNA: TGTGCCAGCAGCACCGACCTACGAGACATGAACACTGAAGCTTTCTTT. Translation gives CASSTDLRDMNTEAFF.

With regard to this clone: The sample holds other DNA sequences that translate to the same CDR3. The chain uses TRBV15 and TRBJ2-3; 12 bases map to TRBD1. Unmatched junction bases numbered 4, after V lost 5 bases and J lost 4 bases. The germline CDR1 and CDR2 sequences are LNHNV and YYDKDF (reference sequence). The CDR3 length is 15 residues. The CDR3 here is CATSRDRGPADTQYF. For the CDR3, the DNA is TGTGCCACCAGCCGGGACAGGGGGCCGGCAGATACGCAGTATTTT.

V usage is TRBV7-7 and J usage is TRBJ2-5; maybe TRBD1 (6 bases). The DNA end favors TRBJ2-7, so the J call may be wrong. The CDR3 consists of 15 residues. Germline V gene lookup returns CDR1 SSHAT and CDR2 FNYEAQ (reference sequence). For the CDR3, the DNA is TGTGCCAGCAGCTTAGAGCAGGGGATTTCCTACGAGCAGTACTTC. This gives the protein CASSLEQGISYEQYF.

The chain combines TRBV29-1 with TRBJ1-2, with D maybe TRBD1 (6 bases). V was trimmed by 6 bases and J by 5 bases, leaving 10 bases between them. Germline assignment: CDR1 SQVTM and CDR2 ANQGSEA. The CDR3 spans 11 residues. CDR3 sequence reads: CSVRGTYGYTF. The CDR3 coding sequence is TGCAGCGTGAGGGGGACATATGGCTACACCTTC.